This TCR beta chain was found in a study of blood T cell repertoires in COVID-19. Study information: From T cells, B-cell-depleted T cells, or PBMCs came the material, which was cDNA or gDNA.

Under the authors' procedure: Amplified reference gene primers provided the basis for estimating nucleated cell counts. Data came from immunoSEQ multiplex PCR; TCRdb stores just in-frame clones and leaves some out. The V and J calls and clone size come from that table; D and trimming were worked out from the DNA. The sample has under 300,000 clones, approximately 83% seen once. There are 14 residues in the CDR3. CDR1 is SQVTM and CDR2 is ANQGSEA in the germline V gene. J lost 3 bases, V lost 7 bases, and 7 bases had no gene match. The sequenced sample consisted of peripheral blood. The TCR originated in a woman aged 45-59 years who had recovered from COVID-19. The V gene is TRBV29-1, the J gene TRBJ2-2, with TRBD2 matching over 8 bases. The CDR3 region is CSARTGRDTGELFF. CDR3 nucleotides: TGCAGCGCACGGACCGGGAGGGACACCGGGGAGCTGTTTTTT.